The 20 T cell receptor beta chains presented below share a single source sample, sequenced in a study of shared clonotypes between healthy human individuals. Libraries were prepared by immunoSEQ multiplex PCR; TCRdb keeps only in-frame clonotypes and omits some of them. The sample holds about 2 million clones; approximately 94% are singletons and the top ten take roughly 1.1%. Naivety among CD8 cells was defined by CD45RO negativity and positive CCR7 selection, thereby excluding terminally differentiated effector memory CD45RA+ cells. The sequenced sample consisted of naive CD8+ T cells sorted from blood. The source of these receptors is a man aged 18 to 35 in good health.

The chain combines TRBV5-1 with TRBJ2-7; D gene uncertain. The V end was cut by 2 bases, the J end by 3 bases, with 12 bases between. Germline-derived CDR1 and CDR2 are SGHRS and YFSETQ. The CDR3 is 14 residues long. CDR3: CASSLLGTLYEQYF. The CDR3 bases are TGCGCCAGCAGCTTACTCGGCACCCTCTACGAGCAGTACTTC.

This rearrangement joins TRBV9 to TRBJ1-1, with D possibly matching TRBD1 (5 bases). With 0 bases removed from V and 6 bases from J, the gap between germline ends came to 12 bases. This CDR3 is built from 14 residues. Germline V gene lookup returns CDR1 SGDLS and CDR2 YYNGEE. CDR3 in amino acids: CASSVGGADPEAFF. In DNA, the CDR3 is TGTGCCAGCAGCGTAGGGGGCGCGGACCCTGAAGCTTTCTTT.

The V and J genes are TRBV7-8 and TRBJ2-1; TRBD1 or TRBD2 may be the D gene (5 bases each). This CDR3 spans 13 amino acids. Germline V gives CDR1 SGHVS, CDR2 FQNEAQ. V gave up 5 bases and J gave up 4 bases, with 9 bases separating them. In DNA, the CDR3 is TGTGCCAGCAGCACCAGGGAGTACAATGAGCAGTTCTTC. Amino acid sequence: CASSTREYNEQFF. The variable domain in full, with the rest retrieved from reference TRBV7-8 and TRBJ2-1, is GAGVSQSPRYKVAKRGQDVALRCDPISGHVSLFWYQQALGQGPEFLTYFQNEAQLDKSGLPSDRFFAERPEGSVSTLKIQRTQQEDSAVYLCASSTREYNEQFFGPGTRLTVL.

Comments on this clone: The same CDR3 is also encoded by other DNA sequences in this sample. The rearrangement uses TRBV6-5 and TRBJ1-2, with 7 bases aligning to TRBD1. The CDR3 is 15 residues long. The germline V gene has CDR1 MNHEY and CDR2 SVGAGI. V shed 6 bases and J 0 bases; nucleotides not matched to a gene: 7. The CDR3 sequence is CASRYRDRPNYGYTF. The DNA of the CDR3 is TGTGCCAGCAGATACCGGGACAGACCTAACTATGGCTACACCTTC.

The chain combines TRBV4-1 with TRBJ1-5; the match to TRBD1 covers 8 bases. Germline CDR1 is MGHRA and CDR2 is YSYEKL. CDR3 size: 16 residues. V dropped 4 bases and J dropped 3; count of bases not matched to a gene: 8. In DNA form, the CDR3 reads TGCGCCAGCAGCCCCAGGTCAGGGGGCGTCAATCAGCCCCAGCATTTT. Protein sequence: CASSPRSGGVNQPQHF.

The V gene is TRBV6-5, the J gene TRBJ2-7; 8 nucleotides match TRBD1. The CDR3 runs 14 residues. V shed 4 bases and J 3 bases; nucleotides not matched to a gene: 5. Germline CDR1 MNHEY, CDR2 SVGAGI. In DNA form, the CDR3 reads TGTGCCAGCAGTTTCGACAGGGGCATCTACGAGCAGTACTTC. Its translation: CASSFDRGIYEQYF.

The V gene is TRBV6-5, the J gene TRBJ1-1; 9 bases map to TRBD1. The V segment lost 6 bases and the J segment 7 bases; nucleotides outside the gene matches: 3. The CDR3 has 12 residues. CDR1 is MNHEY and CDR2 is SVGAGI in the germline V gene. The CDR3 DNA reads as TGTGCCAGCAGGTTGACAGGGGGTGAAGCTTTCTTT. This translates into CASRLTGGEAFF.

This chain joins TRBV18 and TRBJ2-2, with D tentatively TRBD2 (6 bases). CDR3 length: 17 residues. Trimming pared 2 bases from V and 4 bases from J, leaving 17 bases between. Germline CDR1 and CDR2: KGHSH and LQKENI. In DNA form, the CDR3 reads TGTGCCAGCTCACCAGGGCCGGAGGGTACAGGCACCGGGGAGCTGTTTTTT. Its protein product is CASSPGPEGTGTGELFF. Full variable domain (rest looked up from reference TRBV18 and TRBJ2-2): NAGVMQNPRHLVRRRGQEARLRCSPMKGHSHVYWYRQLPEEGLKFMVYLQKENIIDESGMPKERFSAEFPKEGPSILRIQQVVRGDSAAYFCASSPGPEGTGTGELFFGEGSRLTVL.

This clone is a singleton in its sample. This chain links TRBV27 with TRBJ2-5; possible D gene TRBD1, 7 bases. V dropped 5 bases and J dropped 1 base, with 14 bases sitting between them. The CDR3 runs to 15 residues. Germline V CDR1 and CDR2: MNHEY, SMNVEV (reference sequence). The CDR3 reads CASSPRQGGQETQYF. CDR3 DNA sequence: TGTGCCAGCAGTCCCCGGCAGGGGGGCCAAGAGACCCAGTACTTC.

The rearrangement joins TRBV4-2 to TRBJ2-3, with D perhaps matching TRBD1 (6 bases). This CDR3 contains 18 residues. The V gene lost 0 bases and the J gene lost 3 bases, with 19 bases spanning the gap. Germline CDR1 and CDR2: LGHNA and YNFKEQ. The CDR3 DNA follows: TGTGCCAGCAGCCAAGATTTTTTACAGGGCACCTGGACAGATACGCAGTATTTT. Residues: CASSQDFLQGTWTDTQYF.

The CDR3 spells CASSIDTYFMNTEAFF. The DNA of the CDR3 is TGTGCCAGTAGTATAGACACCTACTTCATGAACACTGAAGCTTTCTTT. This chain links TRBV19 with TRBJ1-1, with D uncertain. The germline V and J ends were trimmed by 0 bases and 0 bases, with 11 bases remaining between them. The germline gives CDR1 LNHDA, CDR2 SQIVND (reference sequence). The CDR3 consists of 16 residues.

CDR3 sequence: CASSNGLATHNEQFF. For the CDR3, the DNA is TGCGCCAGCAGCAACGGACTAGCGACTCACAATGAGCAGTTCTTC. This chain uses TRBV5-1 with TRBJ2-1; 9 nucleotides agree with TRBD2. This CDR3 has 15 residues. Germline V gene sequence: CDR1 SGHRS, CDR2 YFSETQ. The trim removed 4 bases at V and 5 bases at J, leaving 7 bases unmatched.

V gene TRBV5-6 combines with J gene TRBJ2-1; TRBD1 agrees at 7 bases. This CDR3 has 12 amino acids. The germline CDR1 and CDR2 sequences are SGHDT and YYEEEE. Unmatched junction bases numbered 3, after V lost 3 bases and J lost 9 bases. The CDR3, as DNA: TGTGCCAGCAGCTCGACAGGGAGTGAGCAGTTCTTC. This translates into CASSSTGSEQFF.

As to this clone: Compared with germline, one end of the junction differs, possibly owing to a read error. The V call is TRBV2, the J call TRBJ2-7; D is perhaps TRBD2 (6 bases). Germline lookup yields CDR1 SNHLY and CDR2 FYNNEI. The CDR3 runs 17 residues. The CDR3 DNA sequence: TGTGCCAGCGGTGAAGCACGGGTTCTGCGGGGTTACTACGAGCAGTACTTC. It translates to CASGEARVLRGYYEQYF.

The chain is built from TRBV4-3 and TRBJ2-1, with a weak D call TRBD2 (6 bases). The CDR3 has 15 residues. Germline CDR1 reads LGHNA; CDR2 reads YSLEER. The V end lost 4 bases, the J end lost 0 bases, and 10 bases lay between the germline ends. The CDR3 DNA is TGCGCCAGCAGCCTAGCGGATAGCTCCTACAATGAGCAGTTCTTC. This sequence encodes CASSLADSSYNEQFF.

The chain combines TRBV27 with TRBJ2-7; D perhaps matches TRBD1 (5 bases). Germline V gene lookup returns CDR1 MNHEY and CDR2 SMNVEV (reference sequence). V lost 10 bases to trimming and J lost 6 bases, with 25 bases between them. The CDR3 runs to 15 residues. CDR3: CATQSPSGPPGEQYF. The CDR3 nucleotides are TGTGCCACACAAAGTCCCTCAGGGCCTCCGGGCGAGCAGTACTTC.

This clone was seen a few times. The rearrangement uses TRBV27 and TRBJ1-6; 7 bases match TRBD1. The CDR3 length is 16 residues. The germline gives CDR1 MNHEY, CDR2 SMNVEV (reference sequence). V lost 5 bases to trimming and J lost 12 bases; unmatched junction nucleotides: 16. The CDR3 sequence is CASSDRTGTVLGPLHF. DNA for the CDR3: TGTGCCAGCAGTGACCGAACCGGGACAGTCTTGGGACCCCTCCACTTT.

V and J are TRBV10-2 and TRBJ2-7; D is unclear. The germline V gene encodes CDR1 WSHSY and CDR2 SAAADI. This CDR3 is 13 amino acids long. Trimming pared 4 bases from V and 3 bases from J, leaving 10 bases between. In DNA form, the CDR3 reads TGCGCCAGCAGTGCCCGGACCCTCTACGAGCAGTACTTC. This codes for CASSARTLYEQYF.

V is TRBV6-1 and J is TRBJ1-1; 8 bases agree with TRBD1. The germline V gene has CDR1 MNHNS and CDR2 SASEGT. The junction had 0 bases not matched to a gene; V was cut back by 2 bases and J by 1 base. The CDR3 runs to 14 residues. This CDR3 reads CASSEQGANTEAFF. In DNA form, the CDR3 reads TGTGCCAGCAGTGAACAGGGGGCGAACACTGAAGCTTTCTTT.

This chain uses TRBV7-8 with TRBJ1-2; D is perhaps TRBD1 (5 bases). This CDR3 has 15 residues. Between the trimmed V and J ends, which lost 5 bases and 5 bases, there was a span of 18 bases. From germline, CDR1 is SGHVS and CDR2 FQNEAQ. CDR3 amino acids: CASSTTAGSIYGYTF. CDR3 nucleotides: TGTGCCAGCAGCACCACCGCAGGGAGTATTTATGGCTACACCTTC.